This TCR beta chain stems from a study of blood T cell repertoires in COVID-19. Study in general: Samples representing acute and convalescent COVID-19 were sourced from the United States, Italy and Spain.

Per the original data handling: Amplification of reference gene primers provided the estimated nucleated cell counts. The table came from immunoSEQ multiplex PCR; TCRdb's copy has only in-frame clones and leaves some out. For V, J and clone size, that table is used; D and trimming come from the DNA. The data show approximately 170,000 clones, with about 83% seen just once and 15% to 20% held by the top ten. The CDR3 is made up of 13 amino acids. Germline-derived CDR1 and CDR2 are LGHDT and YNNKEL (reference sequence). V lost 10 bases and J lost 2, with 14 bases in between. V usage is TRBV3-1 (or the pseudogene TRBV3-2) and J usage is TRBJ2-5, with D possibly TRBD2 on 6 matching bases. The receptor comes from a woman between 65 and 79 years old who had recovered from COVID-19. The specimen was peripheral blood. CDR3 loop: CATETRGQETQYF. The CDR3 DNA follows: TGTGCCACGGAGACCCGGGGGCAAGAGACCCAGTACTTC.